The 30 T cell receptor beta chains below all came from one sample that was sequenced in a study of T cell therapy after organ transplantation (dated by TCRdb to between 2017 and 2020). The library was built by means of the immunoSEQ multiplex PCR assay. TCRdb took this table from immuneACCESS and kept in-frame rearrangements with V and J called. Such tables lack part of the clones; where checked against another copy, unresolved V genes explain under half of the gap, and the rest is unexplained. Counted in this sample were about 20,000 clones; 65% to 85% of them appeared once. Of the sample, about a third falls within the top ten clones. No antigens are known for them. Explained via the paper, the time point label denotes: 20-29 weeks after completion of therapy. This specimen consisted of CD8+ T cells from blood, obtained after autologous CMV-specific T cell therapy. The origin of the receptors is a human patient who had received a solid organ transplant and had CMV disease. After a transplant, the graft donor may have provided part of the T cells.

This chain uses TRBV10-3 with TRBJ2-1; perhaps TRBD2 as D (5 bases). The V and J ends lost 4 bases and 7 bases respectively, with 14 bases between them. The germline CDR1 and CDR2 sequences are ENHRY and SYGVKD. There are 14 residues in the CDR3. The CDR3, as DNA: TGTGCCATCAGTGCTCCACCGGGAATAAATGAGCAGTTCTTC. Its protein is CAISAPPGINEQFF.

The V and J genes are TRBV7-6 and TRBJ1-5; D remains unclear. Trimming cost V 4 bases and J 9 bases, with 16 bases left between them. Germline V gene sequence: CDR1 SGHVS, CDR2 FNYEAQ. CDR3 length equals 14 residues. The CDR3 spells CASSSEGWMVPQHF. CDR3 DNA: TGTGCCAGCAGCTCGGAGGGTTGGATGGTGCCCCAGCATTTT.

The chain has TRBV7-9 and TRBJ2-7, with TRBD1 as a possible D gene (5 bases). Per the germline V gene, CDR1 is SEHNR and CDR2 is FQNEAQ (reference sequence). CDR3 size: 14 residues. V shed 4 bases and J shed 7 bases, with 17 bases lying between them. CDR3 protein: CASSSRVGAREQYF. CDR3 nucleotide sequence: TGTGCCAGCAGCTCCAGGGTTGGGGCGCGGGAGCAGTACTTC.

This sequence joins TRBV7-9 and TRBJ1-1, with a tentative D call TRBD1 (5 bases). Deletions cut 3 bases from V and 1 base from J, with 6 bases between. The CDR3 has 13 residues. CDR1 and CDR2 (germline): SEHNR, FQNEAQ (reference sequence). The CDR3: CASSFRENTEAFF. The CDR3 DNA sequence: TGTGCCAGCAGCTTCAGGGAGAACACTGAAGCTTTCTTT.

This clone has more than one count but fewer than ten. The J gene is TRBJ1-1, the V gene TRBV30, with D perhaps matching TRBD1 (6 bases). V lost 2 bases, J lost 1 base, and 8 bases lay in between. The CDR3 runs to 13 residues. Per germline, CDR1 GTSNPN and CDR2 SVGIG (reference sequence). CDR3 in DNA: TGTGCCTGGAGTTGGGGGCCGAACACTGAAGCTTTCTTT. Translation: CAWSWGPNTEAFF. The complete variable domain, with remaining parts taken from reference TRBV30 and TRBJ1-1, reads SQTIHQWPATLVQPVGSPLSLECTVEGTSNPNLYWYRQAAGRGLQLLFYSVGIGQISSEVPQNLSASRPQDRQFILSSKKLLLSDSGFYLCAWSWGPNTEAFFGQGTRLTVV.

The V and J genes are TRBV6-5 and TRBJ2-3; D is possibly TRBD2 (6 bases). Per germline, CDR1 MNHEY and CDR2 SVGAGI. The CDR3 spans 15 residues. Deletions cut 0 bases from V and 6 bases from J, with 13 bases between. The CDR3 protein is CASSYSMGGWDTQYF. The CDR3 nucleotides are TGTGCCAGCAGTTACTCCATGGGGGGATGGGATACGCAGTATTTT.

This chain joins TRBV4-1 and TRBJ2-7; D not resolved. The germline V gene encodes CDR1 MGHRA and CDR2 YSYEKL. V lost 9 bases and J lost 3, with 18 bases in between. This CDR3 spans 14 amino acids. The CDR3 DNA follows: TGCGCCAGTAAGGAACGGGCAGACGACTACGAGCAGTACTTC. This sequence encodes CASKERADDYEQYF.

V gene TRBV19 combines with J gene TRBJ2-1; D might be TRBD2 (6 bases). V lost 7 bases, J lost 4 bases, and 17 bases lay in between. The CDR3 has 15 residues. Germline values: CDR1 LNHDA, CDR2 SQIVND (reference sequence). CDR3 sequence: CASTIAEGLYNEQFF. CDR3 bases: TGTGCCAGTACCATTGCGGAGGGGCTTTACAATGAGCAGTTCTTC.

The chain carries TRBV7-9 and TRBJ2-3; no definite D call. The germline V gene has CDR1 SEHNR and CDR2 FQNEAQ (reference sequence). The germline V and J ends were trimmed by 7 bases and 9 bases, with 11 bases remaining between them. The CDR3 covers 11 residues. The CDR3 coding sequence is TGTGCCAGCACCGAAGCACGGACGCAGTATTTT. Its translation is CASTEARTQYF.

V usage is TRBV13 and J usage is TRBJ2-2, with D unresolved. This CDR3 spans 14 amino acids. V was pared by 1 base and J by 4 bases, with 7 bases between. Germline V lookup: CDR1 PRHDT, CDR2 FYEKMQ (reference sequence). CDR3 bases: TGTGCCAGCAGCTTAGCCCTGACCACCGGGGAGCTGTTTTTT. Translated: CASSLALTTGELFF.

The CDR3 sequence: CASSLARWGTSGRSDTQYF. DNA of the CDR3: TGTGCCAGCAGCTTAGCGCGATGGGGGACTAGCGGAAGATCAGATACGCAGTATTTT. The genes are TRBV7-8 and TRBJ2-3; TRBD2 aligns across 11 bases. Trimming removed 0 bases from V and 4 bases from J; junction bases left unmatched: 12. The germline V gene encodes CDR1 SGHVS and CDR2 FQNEAQ. This CDR3 is 19 amino acids long.

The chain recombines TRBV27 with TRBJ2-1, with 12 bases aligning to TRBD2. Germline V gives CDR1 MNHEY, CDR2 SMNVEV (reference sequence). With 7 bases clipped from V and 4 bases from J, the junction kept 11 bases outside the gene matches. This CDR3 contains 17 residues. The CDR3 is CASMSPTSGSTYNEQFF. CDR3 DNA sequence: TGTGCCAGCATGTCCCCGACTAGCGGGAGCACGTACAATGAGCAGTTCTTC.

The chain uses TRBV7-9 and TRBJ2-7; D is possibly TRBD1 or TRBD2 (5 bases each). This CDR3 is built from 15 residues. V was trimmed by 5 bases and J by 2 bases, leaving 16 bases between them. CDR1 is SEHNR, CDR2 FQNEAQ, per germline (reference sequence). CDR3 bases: TGTGCCAGCAGCCTAGGGGACGGACCAACCTACGAGCAGTACTTC. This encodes CASSLGDGPTYEQYF.

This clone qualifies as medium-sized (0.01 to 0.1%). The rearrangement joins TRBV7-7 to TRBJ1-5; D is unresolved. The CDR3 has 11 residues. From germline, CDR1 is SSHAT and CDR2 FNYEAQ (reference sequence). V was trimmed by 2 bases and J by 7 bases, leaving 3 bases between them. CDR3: CASSLRQPQHF. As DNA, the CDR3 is TGTGCCAGCAGCTTAAGGCAGCCCCAGCATTTT.

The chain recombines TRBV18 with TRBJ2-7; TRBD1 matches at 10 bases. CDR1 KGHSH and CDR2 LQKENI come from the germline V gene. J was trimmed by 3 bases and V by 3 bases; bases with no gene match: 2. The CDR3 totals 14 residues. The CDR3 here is CASSPGTGVYEQYF. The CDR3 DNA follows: TGTGCCAGCTCACCGGGGACAGGGGTCTACGAGCAGTACTTC.

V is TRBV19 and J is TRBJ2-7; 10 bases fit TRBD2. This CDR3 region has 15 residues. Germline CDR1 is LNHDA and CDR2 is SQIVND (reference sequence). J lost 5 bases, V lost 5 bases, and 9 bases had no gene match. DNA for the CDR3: TGTGCCAGTAGTGTCCTAGCGGGAGTAGTCCACGAGCAGTACTTC. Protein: CASSVLAGVVHEQYF.

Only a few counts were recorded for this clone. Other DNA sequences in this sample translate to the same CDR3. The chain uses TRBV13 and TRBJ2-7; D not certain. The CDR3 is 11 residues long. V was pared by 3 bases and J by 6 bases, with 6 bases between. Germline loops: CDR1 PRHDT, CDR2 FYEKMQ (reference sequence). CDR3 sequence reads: CASSLLGEQYF. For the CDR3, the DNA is TGTGCCAGCAGCTTGTTGGGCGAGCAGTACTTC.

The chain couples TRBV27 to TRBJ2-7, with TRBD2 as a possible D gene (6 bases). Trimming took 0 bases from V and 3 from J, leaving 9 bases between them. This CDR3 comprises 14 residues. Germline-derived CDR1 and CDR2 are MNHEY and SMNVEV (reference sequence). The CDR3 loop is CASSLSGRGYEQYF. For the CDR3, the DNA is TGTGCCAGCAGTTTATCGGGGCGGGGCTACGAGCAGTACTTC.

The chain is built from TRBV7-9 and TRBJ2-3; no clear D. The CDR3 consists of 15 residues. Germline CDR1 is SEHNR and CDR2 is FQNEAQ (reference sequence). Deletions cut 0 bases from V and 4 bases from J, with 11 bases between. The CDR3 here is CASSLAGLSADTQYF. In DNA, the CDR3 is TGTGCCAGCAGCTTAGCGGGATTGTCCGCAGATACGCAGTATTTT.

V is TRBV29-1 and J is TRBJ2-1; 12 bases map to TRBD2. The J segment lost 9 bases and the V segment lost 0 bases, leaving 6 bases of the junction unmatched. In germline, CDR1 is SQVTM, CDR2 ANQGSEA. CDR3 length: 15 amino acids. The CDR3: CSVEDLASGRAEQFF. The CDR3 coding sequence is TGCAGCGTTGAAGATCTGGCTAGCGGGAGGGCTGAGCAGTTCTTC.

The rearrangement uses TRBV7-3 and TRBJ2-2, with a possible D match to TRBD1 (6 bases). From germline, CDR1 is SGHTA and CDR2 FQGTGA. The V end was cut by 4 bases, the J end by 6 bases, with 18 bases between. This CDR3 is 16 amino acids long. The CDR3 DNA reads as TGTGCCAGCAGCTACCTCTACAGGGAGATTCCCGGGGAGCTGTTTTTT. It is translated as CASSYLYREIPGELFF. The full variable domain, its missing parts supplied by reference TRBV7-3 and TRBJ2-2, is GAGVSQTPSNKVTEKGKYVELRCDPISGHTALYWYRQSLGQGPEFLIYFQGTGAADDSGLPNDRFFAVRPEGSVSTLKIQRTERGDSAVYLCASSYLYREIPGELFFGEGSRLTVL.

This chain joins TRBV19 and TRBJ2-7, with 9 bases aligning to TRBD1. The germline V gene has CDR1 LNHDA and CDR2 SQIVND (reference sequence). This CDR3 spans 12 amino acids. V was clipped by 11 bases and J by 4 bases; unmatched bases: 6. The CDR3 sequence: CAVQGALYEQYF. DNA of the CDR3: TGTGCCGTACAGGGGGCGCTTTACGAGCAGTACTTC.

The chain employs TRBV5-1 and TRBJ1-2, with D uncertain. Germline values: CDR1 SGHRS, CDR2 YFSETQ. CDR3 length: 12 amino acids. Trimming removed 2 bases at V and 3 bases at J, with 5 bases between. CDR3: CASSFRHYGYTF. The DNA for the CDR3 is TGCGCCAGCAGCTTCCGACACTATGGCTACACCTTC.

As DNA, the CDR3 is TGCGCCAGCAGCCCAACAGGAACCGGCTATGGCTACACCTTC. It yields the protein CASSPTGTGYGYTF. The rearrangement uses TRBV4-3 and TRBJ1-2, with D maybe TRBD1 (5 bases). CDR1 and CDR2 from the germline V gene are LGHNA and YSLEER. Deletions cut 4 bases from V and 4 bases from J, with 13 bases between. This CDR3 comprises 14 residues.

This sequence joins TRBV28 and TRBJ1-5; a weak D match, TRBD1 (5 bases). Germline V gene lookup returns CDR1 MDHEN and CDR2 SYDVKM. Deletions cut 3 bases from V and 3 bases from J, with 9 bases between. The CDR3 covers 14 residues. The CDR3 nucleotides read TGTGCCAGCAGTTTCCTAGGGGACAATCAGCCCCAGCATTTT. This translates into CASSFLGDNQPQHF.

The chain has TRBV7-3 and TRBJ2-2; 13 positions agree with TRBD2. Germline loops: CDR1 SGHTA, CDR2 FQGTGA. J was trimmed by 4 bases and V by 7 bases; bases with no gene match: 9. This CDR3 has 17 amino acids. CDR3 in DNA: TGTGCCAGCATCGTCGGACTAGCGGGAGACGGCACCGGGGAGCTGTTTTTT. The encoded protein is CASIVGLAGDGTGELFF.

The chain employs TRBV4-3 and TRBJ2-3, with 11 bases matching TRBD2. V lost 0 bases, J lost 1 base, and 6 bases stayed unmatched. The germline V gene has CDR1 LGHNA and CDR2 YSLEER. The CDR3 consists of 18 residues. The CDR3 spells CASSQDVLAGGRTDTQYF. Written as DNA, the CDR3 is TGCGCCAGCAGCCAAGATGTCCTAGCGGGGGGCCGCACAGATACGCAGTATTTT.

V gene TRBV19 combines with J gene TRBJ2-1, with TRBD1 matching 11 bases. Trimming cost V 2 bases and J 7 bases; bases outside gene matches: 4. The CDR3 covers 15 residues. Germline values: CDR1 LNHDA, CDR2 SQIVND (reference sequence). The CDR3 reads CASSIWGQGGNEQFF. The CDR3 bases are TGTGCCAGTAGTATATGGGGACAGGGGGGGAATGAGCAGTTCTTC.

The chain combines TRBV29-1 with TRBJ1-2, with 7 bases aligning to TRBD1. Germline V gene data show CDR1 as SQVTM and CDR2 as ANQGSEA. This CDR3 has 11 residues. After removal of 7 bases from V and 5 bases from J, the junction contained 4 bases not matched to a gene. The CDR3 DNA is TGCAGCGGCGCAGGGGGTTATGGCTACACCTTC. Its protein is CSGAGGYGYTF.

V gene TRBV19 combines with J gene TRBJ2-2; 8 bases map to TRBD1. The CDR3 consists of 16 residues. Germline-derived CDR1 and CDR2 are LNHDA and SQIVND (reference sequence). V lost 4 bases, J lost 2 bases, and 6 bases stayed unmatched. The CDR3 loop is CASSTRTGTNTGELFF. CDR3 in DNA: TGTGCCAGTAGTACCAGGACAGGGACTAACACCGGGGAGCTGTTTTTT.